The 32 T cell receptor beta chains given below trace back to one sample, sequenced in a study of T cells after yellow fever vaccination. TCRdb fed the 5' RACE reads into MiXCR, producing one record per CDR3 protein. This sample yields approximately 70,000 distinct CDR3 sequences, of which under 8% are seen a single time; 37% belongs to the top ten. The specimen comprised CD8+ T cells sorted from PBMCs, sampled roughly seven weeks after the first yellow fever vaccination. These TCRs come from a man between 18 and 29 years old who received the YFV17D yellow fever vaccine.

This clonotype was seen repeatedly, ten times or more. The chain recombines TRBV15 with TRBJ1-1; possibly TRBD1 for D (6 bases). This CDR3 is built from 13 residues. The V end lost 8 bases, the J end lost 12 bases, and 22 bases lay between the germline ends. Germline CDR1 is LNHNV and CDR2 is YYDKDF (reference sequence). The CDR3 DNA sequence: TGTGCCACCCGGGACACCTCGGCGGAGAGAACTTTCTTT. Amino acid sequence: CATRDTSAERTFF.

This clonotype was found many times. The J gene is TRBJ2-1, the V gene TRBV7-2; D is unclear. The germline CDR1 and CDR2 sequences are SGHTA and FQGNSA. The V and J ends lost 2 bases and 9 bases respectively, with 8 bases between them. CDR3 length: 12 residues. CDR3 amino acids: CASSLYRIEQFF. In DNA, the CDR3 is TGTGCCAGCAGCTTATACCGGATTGAGCAGTTCTTC.

This clonotype was detected many times. The chain links TRBV7-3 to TRBJ1-6, with 10 bases fitting TRBD1. CDR1 and CDR2 from the germline V gene are SGHTA and FQGTGA. After removal of 3 bases from V and 9 bases from J, the junction contained 2 bases not matched to a gene. There are 14 residues in the CDR3. The CDR3 nucleotides read TGTGCCAGCAGCTTGGGACAGGGGACTTCACCCCTCCACTTT. This translates into CASSLGQGTSPLHF.

This clonotype turned up a few times. This sequence joins TRBV6-1 and TRBJ1-2; the D gene is possibly TRBD1 (5 bases). Trimming stripped 7 bases from V and 1 base from J, with 19 bases between. CDR3 length: 16 amino acids. Germline CDR1 reads MNHNS; CDR2 reads SASEGT. CDR3 nucleotide sequence: TGTGCCAGCACATCGACCGGGACGGATATTAACTATGGCTACACCTTC. Translation: CASTSTGTDINYGYTF.

This clonotype was counted ten times or more. V gene TRBV6-4 combines with J gene TRBJ2-3, with 9 bases identical to TRBD2. CDR1 is MRHNA and CDR2 is SNTAGT in the germline V gene. The CDR3 extends over 14 amino acids. V lost 6 bases, J lost 2 bases, and 3 bases stayed unmatched. DNA for the CDR3: TGTGCCAGCAGACTAGCGGGCACCACAGATACGCAGTATTTT. Amino acids: CASRLAGTTDTQYF.

This clonotype was counted between two and nine times. This rearrangement joins TRBV5-1 to TRBJ2-5; TRBD2 aligns across 10 bases. This CDR3 region has 15 residues. V shed 5 bases, J shed 5 bases, and the junction held 9 bases outside the gene matches. Germline V lookup: CDR1 SGHRS, CDR2 YFSETQ. CDR3 protein: CASSPELAGIETQYF. For the CDR3, the DNA is TGCGCCAGCAGTCCGGAACTAGCGGGGATTGAGACCCAGTACTTC.

This clonotype was observed many times. The chain is built from TRBV5-1 and TRBJ2-7; D may be TRBD1 or TRBD2 (6 bases each). CDR1 SGHRS and CDR2 YFSETQ come from the germline V gene. CDR3 size: 14 residues. Trimming left V 0 bases short and J 3 bases short, with 10 bases between. CDR3: CASSLVGGFYEQYF. DNA of the CDR3: TGCGCCAGCAGCTTGGTAGGGGGGTTCTACGAGCAGTACTTC.

This clonotype was observed at least ten times. The chain uses TRBV4-1 and TRBJ2-7; D uncertain. Germline assignment: CDR1 MGHRA and CDR2 YSYEKL. The CDR3 contains 15 residues. V lost 4 bases and J 3 bases, leaving 16 bases between the germline ends. In DNA, the CDR3 is TGCGCCAGCAGCCTTGGGCCAATGGGAAGCTACGAGCAGTACGTC. Translated: CASSLGPMGSYEQYV.

This clonotype was observed many times. CDR3 sequence (DNA): TGTGCCAGCATCCCCCCCACCACAGATACGCAGTATTTT. Protein: CASIPPTTDTQYF. This rearrangement joins TRBV12-3 or TRBV12-4 to TRBJ2-3; unclear D gene. The V gene lost 7 bases and the J gene lost 2 bases, with 10 bases spanning the gap. CDR3 length equals 13 residues.

The V gene is TRBV7-9, the J gene TRBJ2-7, with TRBD2 matching 8 bases. CDR1 and CDR2 (germline): SEHNR, FQNEAQ (reference sequence). The CDR3 loop spans 17 amino acids. The V and J ends lost 5 bases and 0 bases, in that order; junction bases with no gene match: 12. The CDR3 is CASSLRDGGAFSYEQYF. The CDR3 DNA follows: TGTGCCAGCAGCCTTCGAGACGGGGGGGCCTTCTCCTACGAGCAGTACTTC.

This clonotype came up a few times. The J gene is TRBJ2-1, the V gene TRBV7-8, with 7 nucleotides matching TRBD2. This CDR3 is built from 15 residues. V lost 3 bases, J lost 5 bases, and 7 bases stayed unmatched. Germline CDR1 SGHVS, CDR2 FQNEAQ. The CDR3: CASSFLSGTHNEQFF. DNA of the CDR3: TGTGCCAGCAGCTTTTTGAGCGGGACCCACAATGAGCAGTTCTTC.

There are many counts of this clonotype. The chain couples TRBV7-3 to TRBJ2-1, with TRBD2 identical over 8 bases. Germline V gives CDR1 SGHTA, CDR2 FQGTGA. The CDR3 has 13 amino acids. V was clipped by 6 bases and J by 8 bases; unmatched bases: 6. The CDR3 is CASSSPGGDEQFF. CDR3 DNA: TGTGCCAGCAGTTCACCGGGGGGGGATGAGCAGTTCTTC.

This clonotype was seen repeatedly, ten times or more. The rearrangement joins TRBV6-2 or TRBV6-3 to TRBJ2-2; D is ambiguous. The V end lost 0 bases, the J end lost 6 bases, and 11 bases lay between the germline ends. Looked up from germline, CDR1 is MNHEY and CDR2 is SVGEGT. CDR3 length equals 15 residues. The CDR3 spells CASSYSSRAAGELFF. The DNA for the CDR3 is TGTGCCAGCAGTTACTCGTCACGTGCCGCCGGGGAGCTGTTTTTT.

The chain employs TRBV6-5 and TRBJ2-7, with a weak D call TRBD2 (6 bases). The ends were cut back, 6 bases at V and 2 bases at J, with 20 bases in the middle. Germline CDR1 is MNHEY and CDR2 is SVGAGI. The CDR3 has 16 residues. CDR3 coding DNA: TGTGCCAGCAGCCACACCTCGGCTAGCGCCGCCTACGAGCAGTACTTC. Its protein product is CASSHTSASAAYEQYF.

The genes are TRBV12-3 or TRBV12-4 and TRBJ2-2, with a possible D match to TRBD1 (6 bases). Trimming stripped 6 bases from V and 4 bases from J, with 15 bases between. The CDR3 contains 15 residues. CDR3: CASSWSTGTTGELFF. CDR3 in DNA: TGTGCCAGCAGCTGGTCCACAGGGACCACCGGGGAGCTGTTTTTT.

The chain has TRBV4-3 and TRBJ2-4; 9 nucleotides match TRBD1. Per the germline V gene, CDR1 is LGHNA and CDR2 is YSLEER. With 2 bases clipped from V and 0 bases from J, the junction kept 2 bases outside the gene matches. The CDR3 totals 16 residues. The CDR3 region is CASSQYRGLAKNIQYF. In DNA, the CDR3 is TGCGCCAGCAGCCAATACAGGGGGCTAGCCAAAAACATTCAGTACTTC.

This chain uses TRBV4-3 with TRBJ2-5; the D gene could be TRBD1 or TRBD2 (5 bases each). The CDR3 extends over 14 amino acids. V lost 1 base, J lost 5 bases, and 11 bases lay in between. CDR1 and CDR2 from the germline V gene are LGHNA and YSLEER. The CDR3 sequence: CASSQAGWGETQYF. CDR3 nucleotides: TGCGCCAGCAGCCAAGCCGGTTGGGGGGAGACCCAGTACTTC.

This clonotype has a count of ten or more. This chain connects TRBV4-1 to TRBJ2-2, with TRBD2 identical over 7 bases. The CDR3 has 17 residues. Per the germline V gene, CDR1 is MGHRA and CDR2 is YSYEKL. After removal of 0 bases from V and 5 bases from J, the junction contained 9 bases not matched to a gene. Here the CDR3 reads CASSQDVVRGDTGELFF. The DNA for the CDR3 is TGCGCCAGCAGCCAAGATGTGGTACGGGGGGATACCGGGGAGCTGTTTTTT.

This chain connects TRBV7-9 to TRBJ2-7; 8 nucleotides line up with TRBD2. CDR3 length: 15 amino acids. Germline assignment: CDR1 SEHNR and CDR2 FQNEAQ (reference sequence). After removal of 7 bases from V and 5 bases from J, the junction contained 13 bases not matched to a gene. CDR3 region: CASTPPPTSDHEQYF. CDR3 sequence (DNA): TGTGCCAGCACCCCCCCCCCGACTAGCGACCACGAGCAGTACTTC.

This clonotype was counted ten times or more. The genes are TRBV27 and TRBJ2-7; TRBD2 matches 12 bases. The V segment lost 5 bases and the J segment 5 bases; nucleotides outside the gene matches: 4. Germline lookup yields CDR1 MNHEY and CDR2 SMNVEV (reference sequence). The CDR3 length is 14 residues. Here the CDR3 DNA reads TGTGCCAGCAGTGCCCTAGCGGGGGGGCACGAGCAGTACGTC. It translates to CASSALAGGHEQYV.

At least ten counts were recorded for this clonotype. The genes are TRBV9 and TRBJ1-6; TRBD1 matches 8 bases. The CDR3 is made up of 14 amino acids. Trimming at V came to 5 bases and at J to 7 bases, leaving 5 bases not matched to a gene. From germline, CDR1 is SGDLS and CDR2 YYNGEE. The CDR3 here is CASRSGGLNSPLHF. The CDR3 DNA reads as TGTGCCAGCAGGTCAGGGGGCTTGAATTCACCCCTCCACTTT.

The J gene is TRBJ2-3, the V gene TRBV11-2; TRBD2 aligns across 9 bases. Germline CDR1 is SGHAT and CDR2 is FQNNGV. V lost 0 bases to trimming and J lost 4 bases; unmatched junction nucleotides: 8. This CDR3 is built from 17 residues. The CDR3 DNA sequence: TGTGCCAGCAGCTTAGATCGGACTAGCGATTGGTCAGATACGCAGTATTTT. This gives the protein CASSLDRTSDWSDTQYF.

The chain has TRBV5-4 and TRBJ2-5; no clear D gene. Germline values: CDR1 SGHNT, CDR2 YYREEE (reference sequence). Trimming pared 4 bases from V and 4 bases from J, leaving 11 bases between. The CDR3 is 13 amino acids. CDR3 sequence: CASSPDLGETQYF. The CDR3 DNA reads as TGTGCCAGCAGCCCAGACCTCGGAGAGACCCAGTACTTC.

This clonotype was observed a few times. V gene TRBV7-9 combines with J gene TRBJ2-7; no firm D call. The CDR3 runs 12 residues. Germline lookup yields CDR1 SEHNR and CDR2 FQNEAQ (reference sequence). V dropped 0 bases and J dropped 6 bases, with 6 bases sitting between them. The CDR3 bases are TGTGCCAGCAGCTTAGCGTTGGGCGAGCAGTACGTC. It specifies CASSLALGEQYV.

There are many counts of this clonotype. The chain recombines TRBV5-1 with TRBJ1-1; 11 bases match TRBD1. Per the germline V gene, CDR1 is SGHRS and CDR2 is YFSETQ. The CDR3 is 15 amino acids. The trim removed 2 bases at V and 4 bases at J, leaving 4 bases unmatched. The CDR3 DNA reads TGCGCCAGCAGCTTAGCCGGGACAGGGGGCACTGAAGCTTTCTTT. Protein sequence: CASSLAGTGGTEAFF.

The chain uses TRBV7-2 and TRBJ2-1; D is perhaps TRBD2 (6 bases). Germline CDR1 reads SGHTA; CDR2 reads FQGNSA. This CDR3 spans 15 amino acids. Trimming removed 0 bases at V and 5 bases at J, with 11 bases between. The DNA for the CDR3 is TGTGCCAGCAGCTTAGCTGCCGGGGGTGACAATGAGCAGTTCTTC. Amino acids: CASSLAAGGDNEQFF.

This clonotype was picked up many times. The rearrangement links TRBV29-1 to TRBJ2-1; TRBD2 matches at 8 bases. V dropped 5 bases and J dropped 9; count of bases not matched to a gene: 6. The CDR3 consists of 12 residues. The germline gives CDR1 SQVTM, CDR2 ANQGSEA. The CDR3 sequence: CSVTSGTVEQFF. The DNA of the CDR3 is TGCAGCGTTACTAGCGGAACGGTTGAGCAGTTCTTC.

The chain combines TRBV6-5 with TRBJ2-7; 7 nucleotides match TRBD1. V lost 6 bases to trimming and J lost 3 bases; unmatched junction nucleotides: 5. This CDR3 spans 13 amino acids. Germline V gives CDR1 MNHEY, CDR2 SVGAGI. CDR3 in DNA: TGTGCCAGCAGCCCACGGACAGGCTACGAGCAGTACGTC. As protein: CASSPRTGYEQYV.

This clonotype was seen at least ten times. The rearrangement uses TRBV29-1 and TRBJ2-1; TRBD2 agrees at 7 bases. With 3 bases clipped from V and 7 bases from J, the junction kept 6 bases outside the gene matches. The CDR3 totals 13 residues. Germline assignment: CDR1 SQVTM and CDR2 ANQGSEA. Written as DNA, the CDR3 is TGCAGCGTTGACTCAGGGAGGGAGAATGAGCAGTTCTTC. Its protein product is CSVDSGRENEQFF.

Many counts were recorded for this clonotype. V usage is TRBV7-2 and J usage is TRBJ2-3; 8 bases line up with TRBD2. The CDR3 runs 15 residues. Germline values: CDR1 SGHTA, CDR2 FQGNSA. The V segment lost 5 bases and the J segment 5 bases; nucleotides outside the gene matches: 9. The CDR3 DNA reads as TGTGCCAGCAGCCCTACTAGCGGCGAGGGAGATACGCAGTATTTT. This translates into CASSPTSGEGDTQYF.

In regard to this clonotype: The junction and the germline gene differ at one end; a read error may be behind it. V and J are TRBV5-6 and TRBJ2-7; 10 bases map to TRBD1. Germline V gene sequence: CDR1 SGHDT, CDR2 YYEEEE. The CDR3 has 17 amino acids. The CDR3: CAISPPPMDRGTYEQYF. The CDR3 region has the DNA TGTGCCATCAGCCCCCCACCCATGGACAGGGGGACCTACGAGCAGTACTTC.

This clonotype occurred a few times. V and J are TRBV5-4 and TRBJ2-7, with 7 bases that match TRBD1. The V gene end was trimmed by 4 bases and the J gene end by 0 bases; junction bases not matched to a gene: 4. Germline V lookup: CDR1 SGHNT, CDR2 YYREEE (reference sequence). The CDR3 length is 14 residues. CDR3 sequence (DNA): TGTGCCAGCAGCCTTAGGGACAGCTCCTACGAGCAGTACTTC. It translates to CASSLRDSSYEQYF.